The 27 T cell receptor beta chains below were found in one sample sequenced in a study of blood T cell repertoires in COVID-19. Data came from immunoSEQ multiplex PCR; TCRdb stores just in-frame clones and leaves some out. The data hold more than 95,000 clones, with around 80% observed a single time. Sequenced material: peripheral blood. The receptors were sampled from a man in his 70s with acute or convalescent COVID-19.

The J gene is TRBJ2-7, the V gene TRBV27; possibly TRBD1 for D (6 bases). Trimming stripped 3 bases from V and 4 bases from J, with 13 bases between. Germline V gene lookup returns CDR1 MNHEY and CDR2 SMNVEV (reference sequence). The CDR3 is 14 residues long. As DNA, the CDR3 is TGTGCCAGCAGTTTGGGCAGGGGAATGTACGAGCAGTACTTC. This encodes CASSLGRGMYEQYF.

The gene calls are TRBV18 and TRBJ1-1; TRBD1 might be the D (6 bases). Trimming removed 10 bases at V and 3 bases at J, with 12 bases between. This CDR3 has 12 residues. Germline V gene sequence: CDR1 KGHSH, CDR2 LQKENI. For the CDR3, the DNA is TGTGCCACCAACTCAGGGGACACTGAAGCTTTCTTT. This sequence encodes CATNSGDTEAFF.

This clone was counted only a few times. The chain has TRBV12-3 or TRBV12-4 and TRBJ2-1; D is unresolved. V lost 7 bases to trimming and J lost 7 bases, with 11 bases between them. This CDR3 comprises 12 residues. This chain's CDR3 is CASTPRGNEQFF. The CDR3, as DNA: TGTGCCAGCACCCCCCGAGGAAATGAGCAGTTCTTC.

This clone was observed once. This chain joins TRBV4-3 and TRBJ1-2, with 9 nucleotides matching TRBD1. Germline-derived CDR1 and CDR2 are LGHNA and YSLEER. V was pared by 6 bases and J by 8 bases, with 13 bases of the junction left unmatched. This CDR3 contains 15 residues. CDR3: CASRTSGGTGSGYTF. The CDR3 DNA is TGCGCCAGCAGGACAAGCGGCGGGACAGGGAGCGGCTACACCTTC.

V is TRBV19 and J is TRBJ1-1; 9 bases fit TRBD1. The CDR3 sequence is 15 residues long. V lost 0 bases, J lost 4 bases, and 3 bases stayed unmatched. Looked up from germline, CDR1 is LNHDA and CDR2 is SQIVND (reference sequence). The CDR3 here is CASSIEGTGSTEAFF. In nucleotides, the CDR3 is TGTGCCAGTAGTATAGAAGGGACAGGGTCCACTGAAGCTTTCTTT.

This sequence joins TRBV4-3 and TRBJ1-6; tentatively, D is TRBD1 (6 bases). Germline loops: CDR1 LGHNA, CDR2 YSLEER. Deletions cut 0 bases from V and 7 bases from J, with 16 bases between. The CDR3 spans 17 residues. In DNA, the CDR3 is TGCGCCAGCAGCCAAGATTGGGCAGGGGATGCGAATTCACCCCTCCACTTT. Its translation is CASSQDWAGDANSPLHF.

The chain employs TRBV3-1 (or the pseudogene TRBV3-2) and TRBJ2-5, with 8 nucleotides matching TRBD1. V shed 5 bases and J 2 bases; nucleotides not matched to a gene: 7. The CDR3 is made up of 15 amino acids. The germline V gene has CDR1 LGHDT and CDR2 YNNKEL (reference sequence). CDR3 sequence reads: CASSIGQGYQETQYF. The CDR3 region has the DNA TGTGCCAGCAGCATCGGACAGGGATATCAAGAGACCCAGTACTTC.

This chain uses TRBV7-9 with TRBJ1-5, with D perhaps matching TRBD1 (6 bases). The V gene lost 5 bases and the J gene lost 7 bases, with 42 bases spanning the gap. The CDR3 covers 23 residues. Per germline, CDR1 SEHNR and CDR2 FQNEAQ (reference sequence). CDR3 protein: CASSRGGRNDPRRMGLLGQPQHF. The DNA for the CDR3 is TGTGCCAGCAGCCGGGGGGGCAGAAATGACCCTCGGCGGATGGGTCTGCTGGGACAGCCCCAGCATTTT. The full variable domain, with the rest looked up from reference TRBV7-9 and TRBJ1-5, is DTGVSQNPRHKITKRGQNVTFRCDPISEHNRLYWYRQTLGQGPEFLTYFQNEAQLEKSRLLSDRFSAERPKGSFSTLEIQRTEQGDSAMYLCASSRGGRNDPRRMGLLGQPQHFGDGTRLSIL.

The DNA of the CDR3 is TGCGCCAGCAGCCAAACCCCTGGGGGGGGCGCCTGGGCTAACTATGGCTACACCTTC. It translates to CASSQTPGGGAWANYGYTF. The chain uses TRBV4-1 and TRBJ1-2; D perhaps matches TRBD1 (6 bases). CDR1 and CDR2 (germline): MGHRA, YSYEKL. Trimming stripped 2 bases from V and 0 bases from J, with 22 bases between. This CDR3 spans 19 amino acids.

This clone appeared a single time. This chain joins TRBV5-4 and TRBJ2-2, with 8 bases lining up with TRBD2. Germline values: CDR1 SGHNT, CDR2 YYREEE (reference sequence). The V and J ends lost 0 bases and 5 bases, in that order; junction bases with no gene match: 9. The CDR3 totals 17 residues. The CDR3 loop reads CASSLASGRGRTGELFF. The CDR3 DNA sequence: TGTGCCAGCAGCTTGGCCAGCGGGAGAGGAAGGACCGGGGAGCTGTTTTTT.

This chain joins TRBV3-1 (or the pseudogene TRBV3-2) and TRBJ1-1; tentative D call: TRBD1 (5 bases). V lost 1 base and J 3 bases, leaving 9 bases between the germline ends. The CDR3 length is 14 residues. Germline V lookup: CDR1 LGHDT, CDR2 YNNKEL (reference sequence). The DNA for the CDR3 is TGTGCCAGCAGCCAAGGTGGGGCCTACACTGAAGCTTTCTTT. This gives the protein CASSQGGAYTEAFF.

This clone appeared once. The V call is TRBV19, the J call TRBJ1-1; 7 nucleotides line up with TRBD1. J was trimmed by 5 bases and V by 2 bases; bases with no gene match: 8. This CDR3 spans 15 amino acids. Germline CDR1 LNHDA, CDR2 SQIVND (reference sequence). In DNA, the CDR3 is TGTGCCAGTAGTATAAAGGGGGCGTGGGAAACTGAAGCTTTCTTT. Translating gives CASSIKGAWETEAFF.

CDR3 DNA sequence: TGCAGCGTTGTGGAAGGGGGGGATTACGGCGAGCAGTACTTC. Its translation: CSVVEGGDYGEQYF. The chain joins TRBV29-1 to TRBJ2-7, with D maybe TRBD2 (7 bases). This CDR3 comprises 14 residues. Between the trimmed V and J ends, which lost 4 bases and 6 bases, there was a span of 19 bases. The germline V gene has CDR1 SQVTM and CDR2 ANQGSEA.

This CDR3 reads CASSQGAEGDTQYF. Here the CDR3 DNA reads TGTGCCAGCAGCCAAGGGGCAGAGGGAGATACGCAGTATTTT. The gene calls are TRBV3-1 (or the pseudogene TRBV3-2) and TRBJ2-3; TRBD2 is a possible D gene (5 bases). Germline lookup yields CDR1 LGHDT and CDR2 YNNKEL (reference sequence). The length of the CDR3 is 14 residues. V lost 1 base and J lost 5, with 10 bases in between.

J is TRBJ1-2 and V is TRBV7-9; a possible D gene is TRBD1 (5 bases). The CDR3 loop spans 19 amino acids. Between the trimmed V and J ends, which lost 4 bases and 4 bases, there was a span of 28 bases. Germline V gene data show CDR1 as SEHNR and CDR2 as FQNEAQ (reference sequence). CDR3 in amino acids: CASSSPRGGKGAGFYGYTF. The DNA for the CDR3 is TGTGCCAGCAGCTCTCCAAGGGGCGGCAAGGGAGCGGGGTTCTATGGCTACACCTTC.

The chain couples TRBV6-6 to TRBJ1-2; perhaps TRBD1 as D (5 bases). Deletions cut 0 bases from V and 2 bases from J, with 10 bases between. The CDR3 spans 15 residues. Germline V CDR1 and CDR2: MNHNY, SVGAGI (reference sequence). CDR3 DNA sequence: TGTGCCAGCAGTTACTCCGGGGGGGTGAACTATGGCTACACCTTC. It encodes CASSYSGGVNYGYTF.

V gene TRBV24-1 combines with J gene TRBJ2-2; 11 bases agree with TRBD1. The CDR3 is 16 amino acids. V lost 5 bases and J lost 6; bases outside the gene matches: 7. CDR1 is KGHDR, CDR2 SFDVKD, per germline. CDR3 amino acids: CATSGDRGVRAGELFF. The CDR3 nucleotides read TGTGCCACCAGTGGGGACAGGGGGGTTCGGGCCGGGGAGCTGTTTTTT.

V is TRBV6-6 and J is TRBJ2-7; 7 positions agree with TRBD1. Trimming cost V 7 bases and J 2 bases; bases outside gene matches: 14. CDR3 length: 16 residues. Looked up from germline, CDR1 is MNHNY and CDR2 is SVGAGI (reference sequence). CDR3 in DNA: TGTGCCAGCACTTCCCATGGGGGACAGCCTACCTACGAGCAGTACTTC. This gives the protein CASTSHGGQPTYEQYF.

The chain carries TRBV5-1 and TRBJ2-7; D remains unclear. CDR1 is SGHRS and CDR2 is YFSETQ in the germline V gene. CDR3 length: 12 residues. Trimming removed 0 bases from V and 7 bases from J, with 8 bases in between. This chain's CDR3 is CASSLGMEEQYF. The CDR3 nucleotides are TGCGCCAGCAGCTTGGGGATGGAGGAGCAGTACTTC.

This rearrangement joins TRBV28 to TRBJ1-3; D possibly corresponds to TRBD1 (6 bases). The CDR3 covers 17 residues. The germline CDR1 and CDR2 sequences are MDHEN and SYDVKM. V shed 3 bases and J shed 7 bases, with 22 bases lying between them. The chain's CDR3 is CASSFLGGLKWGNTIYF. The CDR3 nucleotides are TGTGCCAGCAGTTTTCTTGGGGGCCTCAAATGGGGGAACACCATATATTTT.

The rearrangement links TRBV3-1 (or the pseudogene TRBV3-2) to TRBJ1-4; D unclear. The CDR3 covers 12 residues. The germline V gene encodes CDR1 LGHDT and CDR2 YNNKEL (reference sequence). With 3 bases removed from V and 8 bases from J, the gap between germline ends came to 7 bases. The chain's CDR3 is CASSQSIEKLFF. The CDR3 DNA sequence: TGTGCCAGCAGCCAGAGTATAGAAAAACTGTTTTTT.

V is TRBV7-6 and J is TRBJ1-1; perhaps TRBD1 as D (5 bases). The V and J ends lost 5 bases and 6 bases respectively, with 13 bases between them. From germline, CDR1 is SGHVS and CDR2 FNYEAQ. This CDR3 has 13 amino acids. DNA of the CDR3: TGTGCCAGCAGCCCGGGGGGGGGAGCTGAAGCTTTCTTT. Translation: CASSPGGGAEAFF.

By proportion, this clone is medium-sized. The chain links TRBV5-1 to TRBJ2-7; 9 nucleotides align to TRBD1. This CDR3 is built from 15 residues. Unmatched junction bases numbered 8, after V lost 4 bases and J lost 3 bases. The germline gives CDR1 SGHRS, CDR2 YFSETQ. CDR3 amino acids: CASSAWTGVGYEQYF. CDR3 nucleotides: TGCGCCAGCAGCGCCTGGACAGGGGTCGGCTACGAGCAGTACTTC.

The chain employs TRBV5-1 and TRBJ2-7, with 11 bases identical to TRBD2. Germline V gives CDR1 SGHRS, CDR2 YFSETQ. V was pared by 4 bases and J by 2 bases, with 8 bases of the junction left unmatched. This CDR3 has 16 residues. CDR3 amino acids: CASSMPLAGGTYEQYF. In DNA, the CDR3 is TGCGCCAGCAGCATGCCCCTAGCGGGGGGAACCTACGAGCAGTACTTC.

This chain links TRBV4-1 with TRBJ1-5; D is possibly TRBD1 (6 bases). Germline lookup yields CDR1 MGHRA and CDR2 YSYEKL. The CDR3 loop spans 13 amino acids. V lost 3 bases and J 7 bases, leaving 10 bases between the germline ends. The CDR3 DNA follows: TGCGCCAGCAGCCAGATACAGGGCCAGCCCCAGCATTTT. It specifies CASSQIQGQPQHF.

The table lists this clone with a few counts. The chain employs TRBV6-5 and TRBJ2-5, with 9 nucleotides matching TRBD2. From germline, CDR1 is MNHEY and CDR2 SVGAGI. V shed 1 base, J shed 6 bases, and the junction held 9 bases outside the gene matches. This CDR3 contains 16 residues. In DNA form, the CDR3 reads TGTGCCAGCAGTTACTTGGCGGGGGGGCCGATAAAGACCCAGTACTTC. Its translation is CASSYLAGGPIKTQYF.

V gene TRBV30 combines with J gene TRBJ1-5; D is undetermined. The length of the CDR3 is 12 residues. V lost 5 bases and J lost 2, with 7 bases in between. Per the germline V gene, CDR1 is GTSNPN and CDR2 is SVGIG (reference sequence). The CDR3 sequence is CAWSQGNQPQHF. In DNA, the CDR3 is TGTGCCTGGTCACAAGGCAATCAGCCCCAGCATTTT.